This note documents a single T cell receptor (beta chain) sequence. Its antigen target is currently unknown. The record has no base qualities; no much larger clone is one base away. This sample was taken from a study of spatial heterogeneity in lung cancer (dated by TCRdb to between 2018 and 2020). Broadly, across the study: Donors were 72 patients with early-stage, untreated non-small cell lung cancer from the lung TRACERx cohort. Follow-up PBMC samples were sequenced whenever available, with a median time to follow-up of approximately 23 months after resection. More beta-chain than alpha-chain transcripts were consistently detected, likely reflecting higher beta-chain transcript abundance. In the raw uncorrected reads, each unique combination of TCR and UMI appeared more than ten times on average. In non-small cell lung cancer, the study made a quantitative comparison of TCR alpha and beta repertoires among multiple tumor regions, matched nontumor lung and blood. Nonsynonymous mutation counts, determined by whole-exome sequencing of tumor tissue, were related to features of the TCR repertoire. Both alpha and beta chains were TCR-sequenced in samples taken at surgery, namely 220 tumor regions, around 64 matched nontumor lung samples and approximately 51 PBMC samples.

Libraries were prepared through 5' RACE. Reads for this sample came from a NextSeq 500. The TCR library protocol attached a unique molecular identifier to each TCR cDNA molecule to allow correction of PCR and sequencing errors. The authors processed their data as follows. TCR identification, UMI-based error correction and CDR3 extraction were all carried out with Decombinator tools. TCRs above a frequency of 2 per 1,000, corresponding to the top 1% of the tumor frequency distribution, were defined as expanded. Renyi diversity was computed with the R vegan package after each repertoire had been subsampled 100 times to 5,000 TCRs. CDR3 similarity networks were built from amino acid triplet string-kernel similarity, connecting CDR3s with pairwise similarity above 0.82. TCRdb reanalyzed the raw reads on its own, using fastp at Q25 for trimming and MiXCR for clone calling, and kept in-frame beta chains. A single entry per CDR3 protein holds the most common genes and DNA from its merged rows. The V and J calls here are based on TCRdb, not the publication. Within this sample are about 120,000 distinct CDR3 sequences, with more than 10% of them counted one time only. The ten largest clones take up 16% of the sample.

The paper's findings and limits, for the study overall: Only roughly 14 patients were included in comparisons of baseline and follow-up blood repertoires. Ubiquitous expanded tumor TCRs showed up in blood more often at tumor resection than at routine follow-up. Confirming at a functional level the hypothesis that regional TCRs recognize regional mutations was considered to require additional single-cell paired TCR alpha and beta sequencing.

The time point label, as the study defines it: blood at routine non-recurrence follow-up after resection. TCR sequencing used whole RNA extracted from tumor and nontumor lung tissue, or from cryopreserved PBMC samples, without cell sorting. Only patients for whom sufficient RNA was available from at least two tumor regions were selected for TCR sequencing. From the germline V gene, CDR1 is SGHRS and CDR2 is YFSETQ. The CDR3 has 16 amino acids, counting the end cysteine and phenylalanine. Just the 48-base CDR3 DNA is kept, in frame starting at base 1. V lost 4 bases and J lost 3 bases, and the count of bases not matched to a germline gene is 8.

This receptor was obtained from a male donor with early-stage non-small cell lung cancer. The chain is assembled from TRBV5-1 and TRBJ1-2; 11 of the junction bases match TRBD1. This specimen consisted of PBMCs, obtained at follow-up. The nucleotide sequence is given as TGCGCCAGCAGCCCCGGGACAGGGGGAGTGGACTATGGCTACACCTTC. The translation is CASSPGTGGVDYGYTF.